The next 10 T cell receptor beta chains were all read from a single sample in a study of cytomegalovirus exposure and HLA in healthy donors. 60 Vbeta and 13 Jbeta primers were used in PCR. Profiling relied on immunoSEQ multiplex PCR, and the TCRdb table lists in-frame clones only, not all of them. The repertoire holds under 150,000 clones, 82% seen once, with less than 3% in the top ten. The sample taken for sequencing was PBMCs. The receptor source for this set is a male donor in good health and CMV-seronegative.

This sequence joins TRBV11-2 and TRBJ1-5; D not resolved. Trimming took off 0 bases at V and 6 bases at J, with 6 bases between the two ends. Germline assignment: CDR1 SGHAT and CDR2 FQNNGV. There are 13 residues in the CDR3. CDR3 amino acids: CASSLDPGQPQHF. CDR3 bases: TGTGCCAGCAGCTTAGATCCGGGTCAGCCCCAGCATTTT.

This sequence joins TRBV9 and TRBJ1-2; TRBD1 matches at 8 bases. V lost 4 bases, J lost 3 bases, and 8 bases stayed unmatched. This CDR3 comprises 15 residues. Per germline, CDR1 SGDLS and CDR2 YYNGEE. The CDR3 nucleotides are TGTGCCAGCAGCAGTGGACAGGGAGGATACTATGGCTACACCTTC. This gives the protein CASSSGQGGYYGYTF.

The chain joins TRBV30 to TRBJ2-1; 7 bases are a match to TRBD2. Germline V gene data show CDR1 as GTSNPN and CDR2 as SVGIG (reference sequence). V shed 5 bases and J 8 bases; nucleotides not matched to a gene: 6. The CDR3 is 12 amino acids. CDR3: CAWGPGGYEQFF. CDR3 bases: TGTGCCTGGGGCCCGGGAGGCTATGAGCAGTTCTTC.

The CDR3 reads CAWGKQGNTEAFF. In nucleotides, the CDR3 is TGTGCCTGGGGCAAACAGGGGAACACTGAAGCTTTCTTT. This chain links TRBV30 with TRBJ1-1; maybe TRBD1 (6 bases). V lost 5 bases to trimming and J lost 1 base, with 11 bases between them. The CDR3 loop spans 13 amino acids. Per germline, CDR1 GTSNPN and CDR2 SVGIG (reference sequence).

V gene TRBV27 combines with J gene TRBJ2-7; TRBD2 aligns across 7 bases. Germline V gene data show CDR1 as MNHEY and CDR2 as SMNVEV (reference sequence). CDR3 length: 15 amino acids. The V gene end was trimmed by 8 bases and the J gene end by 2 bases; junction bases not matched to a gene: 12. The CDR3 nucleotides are TGTGCCAGCTCCTCGGGAGGAGGTTTTACCTACGAGCAGTACTTC. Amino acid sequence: CASSSGGGFTYEQYF.

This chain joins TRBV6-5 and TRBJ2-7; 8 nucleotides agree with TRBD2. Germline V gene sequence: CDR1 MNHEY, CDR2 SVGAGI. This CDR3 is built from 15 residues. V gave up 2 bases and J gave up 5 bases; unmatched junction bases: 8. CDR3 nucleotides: TGTGCCAGCAGTTACCGGACTAGCCAGTTGGACGAGCAGTACTTC. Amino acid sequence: CASSYRTSQLDEQYF.

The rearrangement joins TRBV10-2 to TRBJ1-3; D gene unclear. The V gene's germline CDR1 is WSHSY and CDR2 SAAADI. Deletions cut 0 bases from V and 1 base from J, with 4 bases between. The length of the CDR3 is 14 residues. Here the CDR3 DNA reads TGCGCCAGCAGTGAGTCCGTATCTGGAAACACCATATATTTT. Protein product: CASSESVSGNTIYF.

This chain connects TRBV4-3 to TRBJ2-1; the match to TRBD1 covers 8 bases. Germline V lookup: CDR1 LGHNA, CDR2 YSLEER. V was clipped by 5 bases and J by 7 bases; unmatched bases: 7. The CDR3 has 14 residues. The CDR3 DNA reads TGCGCCAGCAGCAAGACCTGGACAGGGAATGAGCAGTTCTTC. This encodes CASSKTWTGNEQFF.

CDR3 loop: CASSYRGGQPQHF. CDR3 nucleotides: TGTGCCAGCAGTTACCGCGGAGGTCAGCCCCAGCATTTT. V gene TRBV6-5 combines with J gene TRBJ1-5; D gene uncertain. The CDR3 covers 13 residues. V shed 2 bases and J shed 6 bases, with 8 bases lying between them. Germline lookup yields CDR1 MNHEY and CDR2 SVGAGI.

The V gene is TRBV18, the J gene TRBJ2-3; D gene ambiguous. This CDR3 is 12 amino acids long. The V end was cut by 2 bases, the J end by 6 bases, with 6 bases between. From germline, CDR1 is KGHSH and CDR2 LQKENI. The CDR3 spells CASSPAGDTQYF. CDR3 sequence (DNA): TGTGCCAGCTCACCAGCCGGGGATACGCAGTATTTT.